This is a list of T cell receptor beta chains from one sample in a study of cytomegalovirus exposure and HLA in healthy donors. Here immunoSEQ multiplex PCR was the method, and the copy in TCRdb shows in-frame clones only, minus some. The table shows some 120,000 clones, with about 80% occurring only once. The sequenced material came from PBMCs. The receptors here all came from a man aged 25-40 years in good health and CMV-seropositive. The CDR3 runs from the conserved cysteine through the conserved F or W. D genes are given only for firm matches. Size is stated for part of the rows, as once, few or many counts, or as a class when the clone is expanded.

CDR3nt: TGTGCCAGCAGCTTAAGAAGCGAAAATGAGCAGTTCTTC
CDR3aa: CASSLRSENEQFF
abundance: -
v_gene: TRBV7-2
j_gene: TRBJ2-1
d_gene: -

CDR3nt: TGTGCCAGCAGTCCGGGACAGGGGGCATCAGAAGCTTTCTTT
CDR3aa: CASSPGQGASEAFF
abundance: few
v_gene: TRBV6-6
j_gene: TRBJ1-1
d_gene: TRBD1

CDR3nt: TGTGCCAGCAGCCCGGAACCGGGAAATCGCTACGAGCAGTACTTC
CDR3aa: CASSPEPGNRYEQYF
abundance: few
v_gene: TRBV9
j_gene: TRBJ2-7
d_gene: -

CDR3nt: TGTGCCATCAGTCCTAGCGGGAGACCAGATACGCAGTATTTT
CDR3aa: CAISPSGRPDTQYF
abundance: -
v_gene: TRBV10-3
j_gene: TRBJ2-3
d_gene: TRBD2

CDR3nt: TGTGCCAGCGGGCGGTCAGCGGGTCTAGGTGGTGAGCAGTTCTTC
CDR3aa: CASGRSAGLGGEQFF
abundance: -
v_gene: TRBV6-1
j_gene: TRBJ2-1
d_gene: -

CDR3nt: TGTGCCAGCAGCTTTGGACTAGCGTCTACGTTCGCGAACACCGGGGAGCTGTTTTTT
CDR3aa: CASSFGLASTFANTGELFF
abundance: -
v_gene: TRBV7-6
j_gene: TRBJ2-2
d_gene: TRBD2

CDR3nt: TGCGCCAGCAGGGAGGCAACTAATGAAAAACTGTTTTTT
CDR3aa: CASREATNEKLFF
abundance: -
v_gene: TRBV5-1
j_gene: TRBJ1-4
d_gene: -

CDR3nt: TGTGCCAGCAGAAAGACGGGAAACACCGGGGAGCTGTTTTTT
CDR3aa: CASRKTGNTGELFF
abundance: -
v_gene: TRBV5-4
j_gene: TRBJ2-2
d_gene: -

CDR3nt: TGTGCCTGGACCCCGGGTCCGGCGCGGACTGAAGCTTTCTTT
CDR3aa: CAWTPGPARTEAFF
abundance: -
v_gene: TRBV30
j_gene: TRBJ1-1
d_gene: -

CDR3nt: TGTGCCAGCAGCTGGACTGTCGGGGATACGCAGTATTTT
CDR3aa: CASSWTVGDTQYF
abundance: -
v_gene: TRBV5-6
j_gene: TRBJ2-3
d_gene: -

CDR3nt: TGCGCCAGCAGCCAAGATACAGGGGGTTATAGCAATCAGCCCCAGCATTTT
CDR3aa: CASSQDTGGYSNQPQHF
abundance: -
v_gene: TRBV4-3
j_gene: TRBJ1-5
d_gene: TRBD1

CDR3nt: TGCGCCAGCAGCTCGGACAGGGGAGGAAACACCATATATTTT
CDR3aa: CASSSDRGGNTIYF
abundance: -
v_gene: TRBV5-1
j_gene: TRBJ1-3
d_gene: TRBD1

CDR3nt: TGTGCCAGCAGGGTTGGGACAGTTTCACCCCTCCACTTT
CDR3aa: CASRVGTVSPLHF
abundance: -
v_gene: TRBV2
j_gene: TRBJ1-6
d_gene: TRBD1

CDR3nt: TGCAGCGTTGAAACCCAGCGGGTGTTCAATGAGCAGTTCTTC
CDR3aa: CSVETQRVFNEQFF
abundance: -
v_gene: TRBV29-1
j_gene: TRBJ2-1
d_gene: -

CDR3nt: TGTGCCAGCAGTGAACAGGGGAACGAAAAACTGTTTTTT
CDR3aa: CASSEQGNEKLFF
abundance: -
v_gene: TRBV6-1
j_gene: TRBJ1-4
d_gene: -

CDR3nt: TGTGCCAGCAGTGACAGGGTAATCGATGAGCAGTTCTTC
CDR3aa: CASSDRVIDEQFF
abundance: -
v_gene: TRBV2
j_gene: TRBJ2-1
d_gene: -

CDR3nt: TGCGCCAGCAGCCAATCCCGGACAGCCCTCAATGAGCAGTTCTTC
CDR3aa: CASSQSRTALNEQFF
abundance: -
v_gene: TRBV4-3
j_gene: TRBJ2-1
d_gene: -

CDR3nt: TGTGCCAGCAGTTTGGGTGGGGGGCAGCCCCAGCATTTT
CDR3aa: CASSLGGGQPQHF
abundance: -
v_gene: TRBV27
j_gene: TRBJ1-5
d_gene: -

CDR3nt: TGTGCCAGCAGCCCTTCGACTAGAACTAATGAAAAACTGTTTTTT
CDR3aa: CASSPSTRTNEKLFF
abundance: -
v_gene: TRBV7-2
j_gene: TRBJ1-4
d_gene: -

CDR3nt: TGTGCCAGCAGCGTAGTAGGACAGCCTAACTATGGCTACACCTTC
CDR3aa: CASSVVGQPNYGYTF
abundance: -
v_gene: TRBV9
j_gene: TRBJ1-2
d_gene: -

CDR3nt: TGTGCCAGCAGTTACCTGGGGCTAGGAATCCCCAATGAGCAGTTCTTC
CDR3aa: CASSYLGLGIPNEQFF
abundance: few
v_gene: TRBV6-6
j_gene: TRBJ2-1
d_gene: -

CDR3nt: TGTGCCAGCAGCGTACCCCAGGAGCGGGGCTACACCTTC
CDR3aa: CASSVPQERGYTF
abundance: -
v_gene: TRBV28
j_gene: TRBJ1-2
d_gene: -

CDR3nt: TGTGCCAGCAGCTTAACCCTTCAGCGATATAATGAAAAACTGTTTTTT
CDR3aa: CASSLTLQRYNEKLFF
abundance: -
v_gene: TRBV7-8
j_gene: TRBJ1-4
d_gene: -

CDR3nt: TGTGCCAGCAGCCAAGATTTAGCCCCCCTCGGCGAGCAGTACTTC
CDR3aa: CASSQDLAPLGEQYF
abundance: -
v_gene: TRBV4-2
j_gene: TRBJ2-7
d_gene: -

CDR3nt: TGTGCCTGGAGTATCGGACAGGGGGTGGGCTACACCTTC
CDR3aa: CAWSIGQGVGYTF
abundance: -
v_gene: TRBV30
j_gene: TRBJ1-2
d_gene: TRBD1

CDR3nt: TGTGCCAGCAGTTCCCCAGCGTTCGCTAATGAAAAACTGTTTTTT
CDR3aa: CASSSPAFANEKLFF
abundance: -
v_gene: TRBV7-6
j_gene: TRBJ1-4
d_gene: -

CDR3nt: TGTGCCAGCAGTCCCACAGCGGGAACCTACAATGAGCAGTTCTTC
CDR3aa: CASSPTAGTYNEQFF
abundance: -
v_gene: TRBV27
j_gene: TRBJ2-1
d_gene: TRBD2

CDR3nt: TGCGCCAGCAGCCGGGGGGGACTAGTCGATGAGCAGTTCTTC
CDR3aa: CASSRGGLVDEQFF
abundance: -
v_gene: TRBV4-3
j_gene: TRBJ2-1
d_gene: TRBD2

CDR3nt: TGTGCCAGCAGCGTAGCCGGGACAGGGGGCCACAATGAGCAGTTCTTC
CDR3aa: CASSVAGTGGHNEQFF
abundance: -
v_gene: TRBV9
j_gene: TRBJ2-1
d_gene: TRBD1

CDR3nt: TGTGCCAGCAGCACGGGGACAGCTGACTATGGCTACACCTTC
CDR3aa: CASSTGTADYGYTF
abundance: -
v_gene: TRBV5-4
j_gene: TRBJ1-2
d_gene: TRBD1

CDR3nt: TGTGCCTGGAGTGTGGGCGGTACAGGGGCCGATGGCTACACCTTC
CDR3aa: CAWSVGGTGADGYTF
abundance: -
v_gene: TRBV30
j_gene: TRBJ1-2
d_gene: TRBD1

CDR3nt: TGTGCCAGCAGTTCGGGACTAGCGGTGGCCGGGGAGCTGTTTTTT
CDR3aa: CASSSGLAVAGELFF
abundance: -
v_gene: TRBV6-5
j_gene: TRBJ2-2
d_gene: TRBD2

CDR3nt: TGTGCCAGCAGCGTAGGTGCGGTGAGCTCCTACAATGAGCAGTTCTTC
CDR3aa: CASSVGAVSSYNEQFF
abundance: -
v_gene: TRBV9
j_gene: TRBJ2-1
d_gene: -

CDR3nt: TGTGCCAGCAGCTTGACAGGGGAAGGAAACACCATATATTTT
CDR3aa: CASSLTGEGNTIYF
abundance: -
v_gene: TRBV7-2
j_gene: TRBJ1-3
d_gene: TRBD1

CDR3nt: TGTGCCAGCAGTGGGGGGGCGGAGCAGTTCTTC
CDR3aa: CASSGGAEQFF
abundance: few
v_gene: TRBV6-5
j_gene: TRBJ2-1
d_gene: -